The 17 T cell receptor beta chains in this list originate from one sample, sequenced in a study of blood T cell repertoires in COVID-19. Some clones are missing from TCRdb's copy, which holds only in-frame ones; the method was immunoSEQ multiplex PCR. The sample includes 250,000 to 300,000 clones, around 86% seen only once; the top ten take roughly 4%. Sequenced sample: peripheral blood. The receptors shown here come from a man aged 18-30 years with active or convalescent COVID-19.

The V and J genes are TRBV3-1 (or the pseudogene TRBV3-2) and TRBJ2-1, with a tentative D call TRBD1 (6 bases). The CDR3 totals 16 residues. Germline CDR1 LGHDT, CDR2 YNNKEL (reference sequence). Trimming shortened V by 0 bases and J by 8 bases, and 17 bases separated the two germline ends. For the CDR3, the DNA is TGTGCCAGCAGCCAAGATCCCCTAGGCAGGGGCGATGAGCAGTTCTTC. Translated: CASSQDPLGRGDEQFF.

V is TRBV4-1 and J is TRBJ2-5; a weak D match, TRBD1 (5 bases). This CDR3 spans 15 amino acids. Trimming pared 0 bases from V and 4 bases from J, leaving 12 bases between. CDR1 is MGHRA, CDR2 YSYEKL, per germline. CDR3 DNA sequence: TGCGCCAGCAGCCAAGAAGGGGCCCGAGGAGAGACCCAGTACTTC. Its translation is CASSQEGARGETQYF.

CDR3 sequence (DNA): TGCGCCAGCAGTGACCCGGGGGGGACTGAAGCTTTCTTT. It specifies CASSDPGGTEAFF. The chain recombines TRBV10-1 with TRBJ1-1, with D maybe TRBD1 (5 bases). CDR1 is WNHNN, CDR2 SYGVQD, per germline (reference sequence). V was trimmed by 3 bases and J by 5 bases, leaving 10 bases between them. This CDR3 spans 13 amino acids.

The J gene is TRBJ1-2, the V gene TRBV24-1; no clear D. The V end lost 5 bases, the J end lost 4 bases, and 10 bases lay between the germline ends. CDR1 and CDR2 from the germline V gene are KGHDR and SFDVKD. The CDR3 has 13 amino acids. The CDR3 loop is CATSVGEGYGYTF. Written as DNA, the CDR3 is TGTGCCACCAGTGTTGGGGAGGGCTATGGCTACACCTTC.

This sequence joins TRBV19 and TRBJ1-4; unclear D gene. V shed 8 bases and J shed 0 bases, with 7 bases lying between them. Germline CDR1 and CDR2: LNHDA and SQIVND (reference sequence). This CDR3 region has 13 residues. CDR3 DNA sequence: TGTGCCAGTCGGGTCTCAACTAATGAAAAACTGTTTTTT. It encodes CASRVSTNEKLFF.

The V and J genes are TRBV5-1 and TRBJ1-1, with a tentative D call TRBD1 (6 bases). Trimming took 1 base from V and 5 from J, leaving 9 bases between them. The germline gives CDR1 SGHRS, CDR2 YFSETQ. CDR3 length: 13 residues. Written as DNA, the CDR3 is TGCGCCAGCAGCTTGACAGGGACGACTGAAGCTTTCTTT. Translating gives CASSLTGTTEAFF.

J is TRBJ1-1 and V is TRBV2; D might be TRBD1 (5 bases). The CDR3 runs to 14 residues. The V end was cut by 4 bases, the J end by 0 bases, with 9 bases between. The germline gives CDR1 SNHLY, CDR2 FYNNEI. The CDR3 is CASSGQGLNTEAFF. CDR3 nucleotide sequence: TGTGCCAGCAGTGGGCAGGGTTTGAACACTGAAGCTTTCTTT.

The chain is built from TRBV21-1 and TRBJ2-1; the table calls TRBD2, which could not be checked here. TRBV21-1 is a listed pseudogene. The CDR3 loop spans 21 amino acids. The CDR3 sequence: CASSKVQGGEESGRYGNEQFF. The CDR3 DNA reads TGTGCCAGCAGCAAAGTACAAGGGGGCGAAGAGAGCGGGAGATATGGCAATGAGCAGTTCTTC.

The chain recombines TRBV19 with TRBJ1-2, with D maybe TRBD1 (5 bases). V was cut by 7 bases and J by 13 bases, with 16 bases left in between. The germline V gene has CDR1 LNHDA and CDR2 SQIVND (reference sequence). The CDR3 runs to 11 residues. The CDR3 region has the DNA TGTGCCAGTACCACAGGTATTAGCGGCACCTTC. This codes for CASTTGISGTF.

In nucleotides, the CDR3 is TGTGCCACCAGCAGAGATCCCGGGACTAGTAGGTTCTTC. Translated, it gives CATSRDPGTSRFF. V and J are TRBV15 and TRBJ2-1; 8 bases align to TRBD2. Germline CDR1 is LNHNV and CDR2 is YYDKDF (reference sequence). The CDR3 loop spans 13 amino acids. Trimming took 0 bases from V and 15 from J; bases not matched to a gene: 7.

CDR3 region: CASSRLEGTDTQYF. CDR3 nucleotide sequence: TGTGCCAGCAGCAGACTAGAAGGCACAGATACGCAGTATTTT. This sequence joins TRBV6-2 or TRBV6-3 and TRBJ2-3; possibly TRBD2 for D (6 bases). V was cut by 6 bases and J by 1 base, with 11 bases left in between. CDR1 and CDR2 (germline): MNHEY, SVGEGT. This CDR3 is 14 amino acids long.

The CDR3 region is CASSPRDSGNTIYF. The CDR3 nucleotides are TGTGCCAGCTCACCCCGGGACTCTGGAAACACCATATATTTT. The chain recombines TRBV18 with TRBJ1-3; D is uncertain. The CDR3 extends over 14 amino acids. CDR1 and CDR2 (germline): KGHSH, LQKENI. The germline V and J ends were trimmed by 3 bases and 0 bases, with 6 bases remaining between them. The whole variable domain, remainder taken from reference TRBV18 and TRBJ1-3, is NAGVMQNPRHLVRRRGQEARLRCSPMKGHSHVYWYRQLPEEGLKFMVYLQKENIIDESGMPKERFSAEFPKEGPSILRIQQVVRGDSAAYFCASSPRDSGNTIYFGEGSWLTVV.

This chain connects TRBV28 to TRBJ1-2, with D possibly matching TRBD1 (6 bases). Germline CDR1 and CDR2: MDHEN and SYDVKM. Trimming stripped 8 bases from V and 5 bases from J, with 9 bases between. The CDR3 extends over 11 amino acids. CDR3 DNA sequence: TGTGCCAGCGGTAGGGGGTATGGCTACACCTTC. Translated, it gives CASGRGYGYTF.

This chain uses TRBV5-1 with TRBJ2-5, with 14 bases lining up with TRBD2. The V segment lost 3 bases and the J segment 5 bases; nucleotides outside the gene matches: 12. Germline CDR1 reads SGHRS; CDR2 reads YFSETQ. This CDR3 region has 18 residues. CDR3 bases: TGCGCCAGCAGCTCTCCCTCGGGGACTAGCGGGAGAGGGGAGACCCAGTACTTC. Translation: CASSSPSGTSGRGETQYF.

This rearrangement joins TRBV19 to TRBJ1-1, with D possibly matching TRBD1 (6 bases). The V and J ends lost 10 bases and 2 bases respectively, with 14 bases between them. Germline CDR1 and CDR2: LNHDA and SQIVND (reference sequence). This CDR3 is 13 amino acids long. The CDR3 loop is CATESRGNTEAFF. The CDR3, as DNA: TGTGCCACCGAATCCAGGGGAAACACTGAAGCTTTCTTT. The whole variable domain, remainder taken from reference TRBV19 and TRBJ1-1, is DGGITQSPKYLFRKEGQNVTLSCEQNLNHDAMYWYRQDPGQGLRLIYYSQIVNDFQKGDIAEGYSVSREKKESFPLTVTSAQKNPTAFYLCATESRGNTEAFFGQGTRLTVV.

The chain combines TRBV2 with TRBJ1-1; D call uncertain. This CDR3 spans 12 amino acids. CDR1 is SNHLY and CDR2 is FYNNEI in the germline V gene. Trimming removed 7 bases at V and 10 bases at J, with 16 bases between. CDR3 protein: CASMARDQRAFF. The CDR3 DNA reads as TGTGCCAGCATGGCCCGTGACCAGCGAGCTTTCTTT. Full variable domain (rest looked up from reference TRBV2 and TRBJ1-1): EPEVTQTPSHQVTQMGQEVILRCVPISNHLYFYWYRQILGQKVEFLVSFYNNEISEKSEIFDDQFSVERPDGSNFTLKIRSTKLEDSAMYFCASMARDQRAFFGQGTRLTVV.

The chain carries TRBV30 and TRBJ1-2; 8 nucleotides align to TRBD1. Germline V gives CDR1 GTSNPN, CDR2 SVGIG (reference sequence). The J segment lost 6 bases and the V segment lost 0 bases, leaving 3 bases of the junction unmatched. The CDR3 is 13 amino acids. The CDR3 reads CAWSVGGQDGYTF. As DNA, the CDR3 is TGTGCCTGGAGTGTAGGGGGACAGGATGGCTACACCTTC.